The next 26 T cell receptor beta chains were all read from a single sample in a study of blood T cell repertoires in COVID-19. TCRdb's copy holds only in-frame clones and misses some; the assay was immunoSEQ multiplex PCR. The sample has about 210,000 clones, 82% seen once. Specimen: peripheral blood. Receptor source: a woman in her sixties with COVID-19, enrolled during active disease.

This sequence joins TRBV12-3 or TRBV12-4 and TRBJ1-4; TRBD1 is a possible D gene (6 bases). V lost 5 bases and J lost 13, with 17 bases in between. The CDR3 is 13 amino acids. Here the CDR3 reads CASSPRRQAALFF. The CDR3 DNA sequence: TGTGCCAGCAGTCCGCGCCGACAGGCCGCACTGTTTTTT.

The V call is TRBV10-1, the J call TRBJ2-2, with 7 bases that match TRBD2. The ends lost 4 bases at V and 0 bases at J; junction bases unmatched: 14. This CDR3 has 19 amino acids. From germline, CDR1 is WNHNN and CDR2 SYGVQD (reference sequence). The CDR3 sequence: CASSAGLTLQPANTGELFF. The CDR3 nucleotides are TGCGCCAGCAGTGCGGGACTAACGCTACAGCCCGCGAACACCGGGGAGCTGTTTTTT.

A few counts support this clone. This rearrangement joins TRBV11-3 to TRBJ1-3; 9 nucleotides line up with TRBD1. The V gene end was trimmed by 3 bases and the J gene end by 2 bases; junction bases not matched to a gene: 2. Germline V CDR1 and CDR2: SGHNT, YENEEA. This CDR3 contains 15 residues. The CDR3 DNA follows: TGTGCCAGCAGCTTCGGGACAGGGACTGGAAACACCATATATTTT. It specifies CASSFGTGTGNTIYF.

This sequence joins TRBV30 and TRBJ2-2, with 9 bases that match TRBD2. Germline-derived CDR1 and CDR2 are GTSNPN and SVGIG (reference sequence). CDR3 length: 14 amino acids. V lost 1 base to trimming and J lost 6 bases; unmatched junction nucleotides: 3. CDR3 nucleotide sequence: TGTGCCTGGAGTGCCCTAGCGGGACCCGGGGAGCTGTTTTTT. Its translation: CAWSALAGPGELFF.

This rearrangement joins TRBV27 to TRBJ1-3; weak D call: TRBD1 (5 bases). With 4 bases removed from V and 2 bases from J, the gap between germline ends came to 15 bases. The CDR3 is 16 residues long. Germline lookup yields CDR1 MNHEY and CDR2 SMNVEV (reference sequence). The CDR3 DNA follows: TGTGCCAGCAGTTACCCCATCAGGGAGGCTGGAAACACCATATATTTT. It encodes CASSYPIREAGNTIYF.

The chain employs TRBV28 and TRBJ2-2, with 10 bases that match TRBD1. The trim removed 7 bases at V and 8 bases at J, leaving 7 bases unmatched. From germline, CDR1 is MDHEN and CDR2 SYDVKM. The CDR3 covers 14 residues. The CDR3 spells CASTQTGGGGELFF. The CDR3 DNA follows: TGTGCCAGCACTCAGACAGGGGGCGGAGGGGAGCTGTTTTTT.

V and J are TRBV27 and TRBJ2-3; D remains ambiguous. Germline loops: CDR1 MNHEY, CDR2 SMNVEV (reference sequence). V lost 0 bases and J 6 bases, leaving 7 bases between the germline ends. The CDR3 loop spans 13 amino acids. CDR3 coding DNA: TGTGCCAGCAGTTTATCGAGATCTGATACGCAGTATTTT. Its translation is CASSLSRSDTQYF.

The gene calls are TRBV3-1 (or the pseudogene TRBV3-2) and TRBJ2-1, with 11 bases matching TRBD2. The ends lost 1 base at V and 10 bases at J; junction bases unmatched: 6. The CDR3 covers 15 residues. Germline CDR1 reads LGHDT; CDR2 reads YNNKEL (reference sequence). The CDR3 nucleotides are TGTGCCAGCAGCCAAGGACTAGCGGGAAGGCGGGAGCAGTTCTTC. Amino acid sequence: CASSQGLAGRREQFF.

V usage is TRBV24-1 and J usage is TRBJ2-1; 8 bases align to TRBD2. The CDR3 totals 16 residues. Germline V gives CDR1 KGHDR, CDR2 SFDVKD. J lost 8 bases, V lost 1 base, and 9 bases had no gene match. For the CDR3, the DNA is TGTGCCACCAGTGATTTAGCGGGAGCAGGGACACATGAGCAGTTCTTC. Encoded protein: CATSDLAGAGTHEQFF.

The chain joins TRBV15 to TRBJ2-2; no reliable D call. The CDR3 extends over 15 amino acids. V lost 1 base to trimming and J lost 2 bases, with 8 bases between them. CDR1 and CDR2 (germline): LNHNV, YYDKDF (reference sequence). The CDR3 nucleotides read TGTGCCACCAGCAGAGCACAGCCAAACACCGGGGAGCTGTTTTTT. Amino acids: CATSRAQPNTGELFF.

This chain joins TRBV7-2 and TRBJ2-2, with D unresolved. The CDR3 sequence is 14 residues long. Germline lookup yields CDR1 SGHTA and CDR2 FQGNSA. With 3 bases removed from V and 1 base from J, the gap between germline ends came to 6 bases. The CDR3 loop is CASSFNLNTGELFF. CDR3 bases: TGTGCCAGCAGCTTTAACTTGAACACCGGGGAGCTGTTTTTT. Looking up the rest from reference TRBV7-2 and TRBJ2-2 gives the full variable domain: GAGVSQSPSNKVTEKGKDVELRCDPISGHTALYWYRQSLGQGLEFLIYFQGNSAPDKSGLPSDRFSAERTGGSVSTLTIQRTQQEDSAVYLCASSFNLNTGELFFGEGSRLTVL.

The rearrangement links TRBV19 to TRBJ1-6; a weak D match, TRBD1 (5 bases). The CDR3 loop spans 14 amino acids. V was trimmed by 1 base and J by 9 bases, leaving 10 bases between them. Looked up from germline, CDR1 is LNHDA and CDR2 is SQIVND (reference sequence). Written as DNA, the CDR3 is TGTGCCAGTAGTATAGGGGGGGGAACTTCACCCCTCCACTTT. This codes for CASSIGGGTSPLHF.

V and J are TRBV19 and TRBJ2-3; 12 bases are shared with TRBD2. The CDR3 totals 20 residues. The J segment lost 0 bases and the V segment lost 5 bases, leaving 15 bases of the junction unmatched. Looked up from germline, CDR1 is LNHDA and CDR2 is SQIVND (reference sequence). The CDR3 DNA reads TGTGCCAGTAGTGGACCGGTGGGGACTAGCGGGCACCCTAGCACAGATACGCAGTATTTT. Encoded protein: CASSGPVGTSGHPSTDTQYF.

The J gene is TRBJ2-2, the V gene TRBV25-1; maybe TRBD2 (6 bases). The CDR3 is 16 amino acids. V shed 0 bases and J shed 5 bases, with 13 bases lying between them. Germline V gives CDR1 MGHDK, CDR2 SYGVNS. In DNA form, the CDR3 reads TGTGCCAGCAGTGAATATATGGGAGGAGGGACCGGGGAGCTGTTTTTT. Protein: CASSEYMGGGTGELFF.

This chain links TRBV19 with TRBJ1-6; 7 bases map to TRBD1. V shed 4 bases, J shed 7 bases, and the junction held 4 bases outside the gene matches. CDR1 is LNHDA, CDR2 SQIVND, per germline (reference sequence). The CDR3 runs 14 residues. The CDR3 sequence is CASSRDRPNSPLHF. As DNA, the CDR3 is TGTGCCAGTAGTAGGGACAGACCGAATTCACCCCTCCACTTT. Complete variable domain (other parts from reference TRBV19 and TRBJ1-6): DGGITQSPKYLFRKEGQNVTLSCEQNLNHDAMYWYRQDPGQGLRLIYYSQIVNDFQKGDIAEGYSVSREKKESFPLTVTSAQKNPTAFYLCASSRDRPNSPLHFGNGTRLTVT.

The CDR3 sequence is CASSSQGGGLAGESPYEQYF. The DNA of the CDR3 is TGTGCCAGCAGCTCGCAGGGGGGGGGACTAGCGGGAGAGTCGCCCTACGAGCAGTACTTC. The chain uses TRBV28 and TRBJ2-7, with 14 bases identical to TRBD2. The junction had 18 bases not matched to a gene; V was cut back by 6 bases and J by 2 bases. The CDR3 spans 20 residues. CDR1 is MDHEN, CDR2 SYDVKM, per germline.

The J gene is TRBJ2-7, the V gene TRBV6-4; TRBD1 is a possible D gene (6 bases). Per germline, CDR1 MRHNA and CDR2 SNTAGT. This CDR3 contains 18 residues. Trimming removed 4 bases at V and 1 base at J, with 23 bases between. The CDR3 DNA is TGTGCCAGCAGTGTAAAGGCCCGAGCAGGGGAGAGTTCCTACGAGCAGTACTTC. Translated, it gives CASSVKARAGESSYEQYF.

This clone was found a few times. The chain couples TRBV5-3 to TRBJ1-2; 7 nucleotides line up with TRBD1. TRBV5-3 is an ORF, with its function uncertain. V was clipped by 10 bases and J by 4 bases; unmatched bases: 16. The CDR3 length is 15 residues. This chain's CDR3 is CAVLAEGAPGYGYTF. The CDR3 DNA follows: TGTGCCGTACTGGCCGAGGGGGCGCCTGGCTATGGCTACACCTTC.

The V gene is TRBV19, the J gene TRBJ1-1; D is uncertain. Per the germline V gene, CDR1 is LNHDA and CDR2 is SQIVND (reference sequence). The V end was cut by 7 bases, the J end by 0 bases, with 3 bases between. This CDR3 has 11 amino acids. The chain's CDR3 is CASTVNTEAFF. CDR3 nucleotide sequence: TGTGCCAGTACGGTGAACACTGAAGCTTTCTTT.

This clone was detected only once. The chain carries TRBV19 and TRBJ1-1, with 11 bases aligning to TRBD1. The CDR3 covers 14 residues. Germline loops: CDR1 LNHDA, CDR2 SQIVND (reference sequence). The V gene end was trimmed by 3 bases and the J gene end by 5 bases; junction bases not matched to a gene: 2. The DNA of the CDR3 is TGTGCCAGTAGTATGTGGGACAGGGGGACTGAAGCTTTCTTT. This translates into CASSMWDRGTEAFF.

The chain joins TRBV9 to TRBJ2-3; 7 bases align to TRBD1. Germline CDR1 SGDLS, CDR2 YYNGEE. This CDR3 spans 14 amino acids. J gave up 2 bases and V 4 bases, and 4 bases lay outside the gene matches. The CDR3, as DNA: TGTGCCAGCAGCTTTGGACAGGCCACAGATACGCAGTATTTT. This encodes CASSFGQATDTQYF.

The chain is built from TRBV30 and TRBJ2-5; D gene unclear. V was trimmed by 7 bases and J by 1 base, leaving 13 bases between them. Germline assignment: CDR1 GTSNPN and CDR2 SVGIG (reference sequence). The CDR3 spans 13 residues. CDR3 DNA sequence: TGTGCCTCCCGACTGACCGGCCAAGAGACCCAGTACTTC. Translating gives CASRLTGQETQYF.

CDR3 bases: TGTGCCAGCAGCCCTCAAAACTTGACTAGCGGGAGGGCCGCAGATACGCAGTATTTT. Translation gives CASSPQNLTSGRAADTQYF. The chain couples TRBV3-1 (or the pseudogene TRBV3-2) to TRBJ2-3; 14 nucleotides line up with TRBD2. Per germline, CDR1 LGHDT and CDR2 YNNKEL (reference sequence). With 4 bases clipped from V and 4 bases from J, the junction kept 13 bases outside the gene matches. The CDR3 covers 19 residues.

This sequence joins TRBV24-1 and TRBJ2-2; D gene uncertain. The CDR3 runs 18 residues. Germline V gene data show CDR1 as KGHDR and CDR2 as SFDVKD. With 4 bases removed from V and 2 bases from J, the gap between germline ends came to 19 bases. The CDR3 reads CATSDPSTITPNTGELFF. CDR3 nucleotides: TGTGCCACCAGTGACCCTAGTACGATAACACCCAACACCGGGGAGCTGTTTTTT.

This clone was found a few times. The gene calls are TRBV10-3 and TRBJ1-5; D gene uncertain. The CDR3 is 17 residues long. Trimming left V 10 bases short and J 2 bases short, with 24 bases between. CDR1 and CDR2 (germline): ENHRY, SYGVKD. The CDR3 region has the DNA TGTGCCACCAGCCCCGCTGGAGGAGGACTGGGCAATCAGCCCCAGCATTTT. It yields the protein CATSPAGGGLGNQPQHF.

This clone was counted once. The V gene is TRBV28, the J gene TRBJ2-3, with TRBD1 matching 7 bases. There are 13 residues in the CDR3. Germline CDR1 and CDR2: MDHEN and SYDVKM. Trimming at V came to 10 bases and at J to 2 bases, leaving 6 bases not matched to a gene. The CDR3 DNA is TGTGCCATCCGACAGGGATACACAGATACGCAGTATTTT. It is translated as CAIRQGYTDTQYF.